Reported below is one TCR beta chain. Trimming at V came to 8 bases and at J to 7 bases, leaving 4 bases not matched to a gene. Germline assignment: CDR1 SGDLS and CDR2 YYNGEE. The CDR3 loop spans 13 amino acids. Clones were sequenced by immunoSEQ multiplex PCR, and TCRdb holds only the in-frame ones, with some missing. This table holds over 55,000 clones, around 82% found once. The data originate from a study of OX40 agonist ivuxolimab in advanced cancers. Study details: As their treatment, patients were administered ivuxolimab, an agonistic anti-OX40 (CD134) antibody. Partial responses occurred in three patients (one hepatocellular carcinoma, two cutaneous melanoma). Past anti-PD-1, anti-PD-L1 or anti-CTLA-4 therapy was accepted, and 40% had received some.

The chain carries TRBV9 and TRBJ2-1; 12 bases map to TRBD1. The specimen comprised CD4+ or CD8+ T cells sorted from blood, sampled in a trial of the OX40 agonist ivuxolimab. This receptor was obtained from an adult with an advanced solid tumor such as melanoma, head and neck, liver or kidney cancer. CDR3 bases: TGTGCCAGTACGGGACAGGGGGCTAATGAGCAGTTCTTC. It codes for CASTGQGANEQFF.